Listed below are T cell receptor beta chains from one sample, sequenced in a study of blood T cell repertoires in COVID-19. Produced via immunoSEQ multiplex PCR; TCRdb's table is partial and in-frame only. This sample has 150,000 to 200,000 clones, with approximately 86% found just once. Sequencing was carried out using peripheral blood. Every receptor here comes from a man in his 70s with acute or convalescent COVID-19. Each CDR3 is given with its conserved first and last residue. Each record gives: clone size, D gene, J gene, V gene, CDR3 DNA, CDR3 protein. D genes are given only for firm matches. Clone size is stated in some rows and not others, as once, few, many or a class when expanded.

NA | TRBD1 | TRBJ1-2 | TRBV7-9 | TGTGCCAGCAGCCGGACAGGGGACTATGGCTACACCTTC | CASSRTGDYGYTF
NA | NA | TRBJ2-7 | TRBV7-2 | TGTGCCAGCAGCTTAACGTCAGCGGGCGCCTACGAGCAGTACTTC | CASSLTSAGAYEQYF
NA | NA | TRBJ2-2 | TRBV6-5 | TGTGCCAGCCAATCTTCGGGGTTCGGGGAGCTGTTTTTT | CASQSSGFGELFF
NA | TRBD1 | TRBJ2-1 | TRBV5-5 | TGTGCCAGCAGCCCGGTAGGACAGGTCGCCTACAATGAGCAGTTCTTC | CASSPVGQVAYNEQFF
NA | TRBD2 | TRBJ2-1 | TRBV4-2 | TGTGCCAGCAGCCCGACTAGCGGGACCTACAATGAGCAGTTCTTC | CASSPTSGTYNEQFF
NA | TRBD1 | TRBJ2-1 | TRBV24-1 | TGTGCCACCAGTGATCCCGGACAGGGGGAATGGGAGCAGTTCTTC | CATSDPGQGEWEQFF
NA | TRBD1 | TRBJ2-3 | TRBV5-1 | TGCGCCAGCAGCTCGGGCAGGGGGCTGATTGTCACAGATACGCAGTATTTT | CASSSGRGLIVTDTQYF
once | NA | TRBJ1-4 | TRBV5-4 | TGTGCCAGCAGCTTGAAGCCTGGCAGAGAGGGCGTAGAGAGTGAAAAACTGTTTTTT | CASSLKPGREGVESEKLFF
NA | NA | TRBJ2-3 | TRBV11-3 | TGTGCCAGCAGCTTACGACAAGACGATACGCAGTATTTT | CASSLRQDDTQYF
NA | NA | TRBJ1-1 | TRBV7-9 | TGTGCCAGCAGCTTAAATCCGAGCATGAACACTGAAGCTTTCTTT | CASSLNPSMNTEAFF
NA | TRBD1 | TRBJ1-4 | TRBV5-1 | TGCGCCAGCAGCTCCCTGGGGACAGGGAATGAAAAACTGTTTTTT | CASSSLGTGNEKLFF
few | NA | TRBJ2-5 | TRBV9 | TGTGCCAGCAGCGTGGCGACAGCGTACCAAGAGACCCAGTACTTC | CASSVATAYQETQYF
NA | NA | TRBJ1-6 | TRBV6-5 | TGTGCCAGCAGTTACGACAATTATAATTCACCCCTCCACTTT | CASSYDNYNSPLHF
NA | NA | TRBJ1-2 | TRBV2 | TGTGCCAGCGGAGGGGAGGGGCTAGTAGTCGGCTACACCTTC | CASGGEGLVVGYTF
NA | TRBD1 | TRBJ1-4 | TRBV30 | TGTGCCTGGAGTGGGGACAGGGGGGAAAAACTGTTTTTT | CAWSGDRGEKLFF
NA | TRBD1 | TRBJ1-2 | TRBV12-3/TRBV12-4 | TGTGCCAGTTATCCGGGACAGGGGGAAGGCTACACCTTC | CASYPGQGEGYTF
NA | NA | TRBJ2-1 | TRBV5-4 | TGTGCCAGCAGCTTGGCCGGGATTCTAGGAACCTACAATGAGCAGTTCTTC | CASSLAGILGTYNEQFF
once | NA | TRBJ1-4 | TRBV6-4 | TGTGCCAGCAGAGCAAATTTCTTT | CASRANFF
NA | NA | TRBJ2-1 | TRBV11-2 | TGTGCCAGCAGCTTAGTACAGCCTAATGAGCAGTTCTTC | CASSLVQPNEQFF
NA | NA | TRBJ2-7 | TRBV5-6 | TGTGCCAGCAGCACCTCCGGCGGATCGGGCGAGCAGTACTTC | CASSTSGGSGEQYF
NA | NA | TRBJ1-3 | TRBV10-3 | TGTGCCATCAAGTCCGGCTCTGGAAACACCATATATTTT | CAIKSGSGNTIYF
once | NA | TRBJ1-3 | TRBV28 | TGTGCCAGCAGAATAGGGGACTTCGGGCGAAACACCATATATTTT | CASRIGDFGRNTIYF
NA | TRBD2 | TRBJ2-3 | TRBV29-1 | TGCAGCGTTGTAGAGGGGACTAGCGGGATCACAGATACGCAGTATTTT | CSVVEGTSGITDTQYF
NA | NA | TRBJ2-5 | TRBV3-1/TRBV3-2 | TGTGCCAGCAGCCTAGTGACAAGCGGGGAGACCCAGTACTTC | CASSLVTSGETQYF
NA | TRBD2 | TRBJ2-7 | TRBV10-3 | TGTGCCACAGAGAACCAGCGGGGGATGAACGAGCAGTACTTC | CATENQRGMNEQYF
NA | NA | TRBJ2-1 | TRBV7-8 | TGTGCCAGCAGCTTAGGAGTTAGACAAGCCAATGAGCAGTTCTTC | CASSLGVRQANEQFF
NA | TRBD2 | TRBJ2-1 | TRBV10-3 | TGTGCCATCAGTGAGATGACTAGCGGGGGGATTGAGCAGTTCTTC | CAISEMTSGGIEQFF
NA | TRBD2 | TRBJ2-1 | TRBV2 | TGTGCCAGCACCTTGAGCGGGAACCCTTCCAATGAGCAGTTCTTC | CASTLSGNPSNEQFF
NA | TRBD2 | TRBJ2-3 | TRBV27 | TGTGCCAGCAGTTGGGGGGGAGTCACAGATACGCAGTATTTT | CASSWGGVTDTQYF
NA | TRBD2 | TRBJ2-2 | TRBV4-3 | TGCGCCAGCAGCCAAGATGGGGGGGACACCGGGGAGCTGTTTTTT | CASSQDGGDTGELFF
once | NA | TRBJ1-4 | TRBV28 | TGTGCCAGCACCCCTCCCGGACAGAGTAATGGGAAACTGTTTTTT | CASTPPGQSNGKLFF
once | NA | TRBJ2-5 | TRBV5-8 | TGTGCCAGCAGCCCCAGACTAGTCCGAGAGACCCAGTACTTC | CASSPRLVRETQYF
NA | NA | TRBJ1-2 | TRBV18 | TGTGCCAGCTCACGGCAGGGGTCGCCGGAGAGGGGCTACACCTTC | CASSRQGSPERGYTF
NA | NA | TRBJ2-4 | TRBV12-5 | TGTGCTAGGCTTTACCCGGTCCATGCCATCAACATTCAGTACTTC | CARLYPVHAINIQYF
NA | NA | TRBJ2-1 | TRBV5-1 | TGCGCCAGCAGCTTGGAGGCGGGCCCTTACAATGAGCAGTTCTTC | CASSLEAGPYNEQFF
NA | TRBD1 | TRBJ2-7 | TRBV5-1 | TGCGCCAGCAGCTCACCGGGACAGGGATCGGGCGAGCAGTACTTC | CASSSPGQGSGEQYF
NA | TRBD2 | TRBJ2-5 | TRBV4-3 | TGCGCCAGCAGCCAAGATGGTGCGGGGGGAGGGGAGACCCAGTACTTC | CASSQDGAGGGETQYF
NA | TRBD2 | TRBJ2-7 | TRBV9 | TGTGCCAGCAGCCCAATCGGGGGGTCGGACGAGCAGTACTTC | CASSPIGGSDEQYF
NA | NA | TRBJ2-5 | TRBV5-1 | TGCGCCAGCAGCACAGGGCCTATGGAGACCCAGTACTTC | CASSTGPMETQYF
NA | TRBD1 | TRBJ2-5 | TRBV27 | TGTGCCAGCAGTTTACTCCAGGGGGCGGGGGAGACCCAGTACTTC | CASSLLQGAGETQYF
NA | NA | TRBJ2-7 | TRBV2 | TGTGCCAGCAGTGAATCCGGCTACGAGCAGTACTTC | CASSESGYEQYF
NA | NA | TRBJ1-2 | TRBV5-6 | TGTGCCAGCAGAATGGGGCAGTTAGACTATGGCTACACCTTC | CASRMGQLDYGYTF
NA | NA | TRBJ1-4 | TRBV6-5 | TGTGCCAGCAGTCCCCGGTCCTTTGAAAAACTGTTTTTT | CASSPRSFEKLFF
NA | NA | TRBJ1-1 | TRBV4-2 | TGTGCCAGCAGCCAAGATGGGCGGGACACTGAAGCTTTCTTT | CASSQDGRDTEAFF
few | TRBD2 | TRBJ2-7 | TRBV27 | TGTGCCAGCAGGGTGACTAGCGGGGCAACCTACGAGCAGTACTTC | CASRVTSGATYEQYF
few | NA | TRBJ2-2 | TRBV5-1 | TGCGCCAGCAGCTTGGGCCAGGGTGGATACGGGGAGCTGTTTTTT | CASSLGQGGYGELFF
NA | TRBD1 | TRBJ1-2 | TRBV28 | TGTGCCAGCAGTTCGACAGGGACCAACTATGGCTACACCTTC | CASSSTGTNYGYTF
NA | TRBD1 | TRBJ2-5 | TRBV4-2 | TGTGCCAGCAGCCAACGGATGGGACAGCAAGAGACCCAGTACTTC | CASSQRMGQQETQYF
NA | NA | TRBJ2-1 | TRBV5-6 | TGTGCCAGCAGCTTGGTGGACAGCTACAATGAGCAGTTCTTC | CASSLVDSYNEQFF
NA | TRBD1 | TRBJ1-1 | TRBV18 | TGTGCCAGCTCACCAGGGACAGGGGACACTGAAGCTTTCTTT | CASSPGTGDTEAFF
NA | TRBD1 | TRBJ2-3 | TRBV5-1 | TGCGCCAGCAGCCGGACAGGGAACACAGATACGCAGTATTTT | CASSRTGNTDTQYF